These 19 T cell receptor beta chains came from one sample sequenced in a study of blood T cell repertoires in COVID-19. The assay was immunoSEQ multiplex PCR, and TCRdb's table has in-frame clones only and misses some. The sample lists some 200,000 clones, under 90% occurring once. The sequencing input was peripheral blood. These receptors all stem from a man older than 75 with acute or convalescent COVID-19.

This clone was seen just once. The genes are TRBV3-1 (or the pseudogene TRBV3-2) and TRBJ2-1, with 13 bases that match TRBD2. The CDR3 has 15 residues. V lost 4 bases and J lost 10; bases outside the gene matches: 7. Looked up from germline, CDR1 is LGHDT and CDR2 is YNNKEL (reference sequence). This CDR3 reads CASSPGLAGVGEQFF. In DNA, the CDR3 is TGTGCCAGCAGCCCCGGACTAGCGGGAGTAGGCGAGCAGTTCTTC.

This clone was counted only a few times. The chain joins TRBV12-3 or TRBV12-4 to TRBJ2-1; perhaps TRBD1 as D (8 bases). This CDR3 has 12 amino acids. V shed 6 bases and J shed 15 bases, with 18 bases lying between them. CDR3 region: CASSREDREGFF. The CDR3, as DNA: TGTGCCAGCAGCCGGGAGGACAGGGAAGGGTTCTTC.

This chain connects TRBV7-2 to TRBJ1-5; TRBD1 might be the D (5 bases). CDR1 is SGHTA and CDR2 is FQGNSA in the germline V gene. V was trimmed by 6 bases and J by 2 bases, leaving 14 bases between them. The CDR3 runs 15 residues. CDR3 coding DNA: TGTGCCAGCAGTCCGTTTTGGGGGGGCAATCAGCCCCAGCATTTT. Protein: CASSPFWGGNQPQHF.

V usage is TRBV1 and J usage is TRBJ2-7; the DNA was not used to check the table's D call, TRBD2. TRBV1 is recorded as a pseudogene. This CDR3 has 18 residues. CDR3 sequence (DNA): TGCACCAGCAGTCCACCGGGACTAGCGGGAGGGCCGGACGTGTGGCAGTACGTC. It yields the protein CTSSPPGLAGGPDVWQYV.

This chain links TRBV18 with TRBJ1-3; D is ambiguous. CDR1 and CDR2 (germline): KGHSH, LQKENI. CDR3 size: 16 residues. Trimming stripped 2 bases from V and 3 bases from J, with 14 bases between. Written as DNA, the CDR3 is TGTGCCAGCTCACCAATTCCGGTGGCGGATGGAAACACCATATATTTT. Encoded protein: CASSPIPVADGNTIYF.

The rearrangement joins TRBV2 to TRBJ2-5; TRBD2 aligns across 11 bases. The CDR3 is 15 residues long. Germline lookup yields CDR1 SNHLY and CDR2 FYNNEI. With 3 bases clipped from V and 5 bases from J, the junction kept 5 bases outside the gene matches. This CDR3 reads CASSDLAGGVETQYF. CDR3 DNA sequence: TGTGCCAGCAGTGACTTAGCGGGAGGGGTTGAGACCCAGTACTTC. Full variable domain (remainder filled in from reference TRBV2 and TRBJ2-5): EPEVTQTPSHQVTQMGQEVILRCVPISNHLYFYWYRQILGQKVEFLVSFYNNEISEKSEIFDDQFSVERPDGSNFTLKIRSTKLEDSAMYFCASSDLAGGVETQYFGPGTRLLVL.

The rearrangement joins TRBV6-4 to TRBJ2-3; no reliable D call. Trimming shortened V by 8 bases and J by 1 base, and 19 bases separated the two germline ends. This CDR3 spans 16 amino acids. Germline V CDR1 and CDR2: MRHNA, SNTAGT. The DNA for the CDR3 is TGTGCCAGCTCCCCGGTGGGCGTTTCGGGCACAGATACGCAGTATTTT. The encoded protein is CASSPVGVSGTDTQYF.

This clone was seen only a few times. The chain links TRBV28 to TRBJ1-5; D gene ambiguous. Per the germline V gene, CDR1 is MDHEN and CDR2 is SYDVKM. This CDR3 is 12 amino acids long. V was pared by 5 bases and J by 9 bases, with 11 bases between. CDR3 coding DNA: TGTGCCAGCAGTCCGCCGCGGGGGCCCCAGCATTTT. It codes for CASSPPRGPQHF.

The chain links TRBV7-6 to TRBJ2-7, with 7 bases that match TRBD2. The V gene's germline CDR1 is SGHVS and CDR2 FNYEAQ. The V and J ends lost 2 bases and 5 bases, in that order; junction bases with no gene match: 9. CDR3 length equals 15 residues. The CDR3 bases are TGTGCCAGCAGCTTAATGGGGGGGTATGTGGACGAGCAGTACTTC. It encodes CASSLMGGYVDEQYF. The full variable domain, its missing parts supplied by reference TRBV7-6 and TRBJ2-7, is GAGVSQSPRYKVTKRGQDVALRCDPISGHVSLYWYRQALGQGPEFLTYFNYEAQQDKSGLPNDRFSAERPEGSISTLTIQRTEQRDSAMYRCASSLMGGYVDEQYFGPGTRLTVT.

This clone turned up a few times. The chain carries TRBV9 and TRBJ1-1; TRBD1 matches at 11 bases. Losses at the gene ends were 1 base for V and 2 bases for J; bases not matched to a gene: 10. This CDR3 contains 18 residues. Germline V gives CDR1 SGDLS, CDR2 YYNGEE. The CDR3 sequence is CASSVSGRTGGPNTEAFF. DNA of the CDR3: TGTGCCAGCAGCGTATCAGGGAGGACAGGGGGCCCAAACACTGAAGCTTTCTTT.

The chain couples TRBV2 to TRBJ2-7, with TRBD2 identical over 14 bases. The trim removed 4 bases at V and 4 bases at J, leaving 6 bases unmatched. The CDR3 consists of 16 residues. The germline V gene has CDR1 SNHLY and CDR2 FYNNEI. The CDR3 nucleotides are TGTGCCAGCAGTGTGGGGACTAGCGGGAGACTTTACGAGCAGTACGTC. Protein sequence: CASSVGTSGRLYEQYV.

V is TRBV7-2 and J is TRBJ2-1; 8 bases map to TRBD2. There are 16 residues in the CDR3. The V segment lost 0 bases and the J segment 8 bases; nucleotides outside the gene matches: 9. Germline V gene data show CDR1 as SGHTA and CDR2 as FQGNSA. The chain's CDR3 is CASSLAPAGVTDEQFF. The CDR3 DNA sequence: TGTGCCAGCAGCTTAGCTCCAGCGGGAGTAACAGATGAGCAGTTCTTC.

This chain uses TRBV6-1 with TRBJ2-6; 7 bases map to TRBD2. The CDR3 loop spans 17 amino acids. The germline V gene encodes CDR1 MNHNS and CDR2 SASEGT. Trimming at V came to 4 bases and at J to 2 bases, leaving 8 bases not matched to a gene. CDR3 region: CASSGMGAGAGANVLTF. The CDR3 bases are TGTGCCAGCAGTGGGATGGGCGCGGGAGCTGGGGCCAACGTCCTGACTTTC.

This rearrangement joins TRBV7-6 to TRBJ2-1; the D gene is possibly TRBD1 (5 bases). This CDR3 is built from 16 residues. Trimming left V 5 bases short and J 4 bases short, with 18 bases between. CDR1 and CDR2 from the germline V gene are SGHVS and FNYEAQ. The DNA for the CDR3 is TGTGCCAGCAGCGCGATAGGGCAGGGCGCGTACAATGAGCAGTTCTTC. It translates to CASSAIGQGAYNEQFF.

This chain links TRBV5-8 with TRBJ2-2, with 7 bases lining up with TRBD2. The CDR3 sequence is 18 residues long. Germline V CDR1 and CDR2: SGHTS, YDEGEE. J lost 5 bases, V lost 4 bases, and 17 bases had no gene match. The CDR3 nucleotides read TGTGCCAGCAGCCGTCCTCTAAACAAGGGGAGGGCAACCGGGGAGCTGTTTTTT. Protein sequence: CASSRPLNKGRATGELFF. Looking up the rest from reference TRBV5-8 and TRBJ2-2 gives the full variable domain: EAGVTQSPTHLIKTRGQQATLRCSPISGHTSVYWYQQALGLGLQFLLWYDEGEERNRGNFPPRFSGRQFPNYSSELNVNALELEDSALYLCASSRPLNKGRATGELFFGEGSRLTVL.

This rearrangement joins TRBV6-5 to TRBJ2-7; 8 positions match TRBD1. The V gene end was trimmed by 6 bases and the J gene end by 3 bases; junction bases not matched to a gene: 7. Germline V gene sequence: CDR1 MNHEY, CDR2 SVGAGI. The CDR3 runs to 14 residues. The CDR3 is CASRRQGSGYEQYF. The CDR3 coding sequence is TGTGCCAGCAGGAGACAGGGGAGCGGCTACGAGCAGTACTTC.

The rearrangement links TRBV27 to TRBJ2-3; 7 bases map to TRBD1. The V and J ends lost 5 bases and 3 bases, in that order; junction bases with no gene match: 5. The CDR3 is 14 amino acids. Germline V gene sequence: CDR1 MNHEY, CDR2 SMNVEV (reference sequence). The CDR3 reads CASSPGTETDTQYF. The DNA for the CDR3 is TGTGCCAGCAGTCCCGGGACAGAGACAGATACGCAGTATTTT.

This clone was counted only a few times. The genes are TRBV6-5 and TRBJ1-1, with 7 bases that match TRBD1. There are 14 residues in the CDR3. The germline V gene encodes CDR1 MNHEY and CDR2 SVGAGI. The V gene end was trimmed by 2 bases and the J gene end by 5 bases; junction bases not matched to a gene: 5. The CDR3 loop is CASSYRTGYTEAFF. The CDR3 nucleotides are TGTGCCAGCAGTTACAGGACAGGTTATACTGAAGCTTTCTTT.

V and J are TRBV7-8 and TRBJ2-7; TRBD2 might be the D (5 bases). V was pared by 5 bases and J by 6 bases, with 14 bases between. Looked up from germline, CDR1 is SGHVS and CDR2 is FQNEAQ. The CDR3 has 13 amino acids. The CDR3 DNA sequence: TGTGCCAGCAGCAACCCGGGGAAAATCGAGCAGTACGTC. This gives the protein CASSNPGKIEQYV.